This entry describes one TCR beta chain. The sample is drawn from a study of blood T cell repertoires in COVID-19. Study details: COVID-19 samples, acute and convalescent, were from the United States, Italy and Spain. PBMCs, B-cell-depleted T cells, or T cells were the source of the cDNA or gDNA that made up the material.

Participant-given clinical history determined each cohort assignment. V lost 7 bases, J lost 0 bases, and 19 bases lay in between. The germline V gene has CDR1 SGHTA and CDR2 FQGNSA. This CDR3 spans 17 amino acids. In the original workflow: The authors estimated nucleated cell counts from reference gene primer amplification. Produced via immunoSEQ multiplex PCR; TCRdb's table is partial and in-frame only. V and J calls plus clone size are reproduced from that table; the DNA served to infer D and trimming. The repertoire consists of 340,000 or so clones, with about 86% occurring once and the leading ten covering approximately 4.4%.

Sequences were obtained from PBMCs or T cells enriched from blood (not recorded which). The TCR was taken from a woman aged 40 to 50 with acute COVID-19. The chain joins TRBV7-2 to TRBJ1-3; D is ambiguous. The DNA of the CDR3 is TGTGCCAGCACTTCAGGTGGGCCAGTCCTCTCTGGAAACACCATATATTTT. Its translation: CASTSGGPVLSGNTIYF.